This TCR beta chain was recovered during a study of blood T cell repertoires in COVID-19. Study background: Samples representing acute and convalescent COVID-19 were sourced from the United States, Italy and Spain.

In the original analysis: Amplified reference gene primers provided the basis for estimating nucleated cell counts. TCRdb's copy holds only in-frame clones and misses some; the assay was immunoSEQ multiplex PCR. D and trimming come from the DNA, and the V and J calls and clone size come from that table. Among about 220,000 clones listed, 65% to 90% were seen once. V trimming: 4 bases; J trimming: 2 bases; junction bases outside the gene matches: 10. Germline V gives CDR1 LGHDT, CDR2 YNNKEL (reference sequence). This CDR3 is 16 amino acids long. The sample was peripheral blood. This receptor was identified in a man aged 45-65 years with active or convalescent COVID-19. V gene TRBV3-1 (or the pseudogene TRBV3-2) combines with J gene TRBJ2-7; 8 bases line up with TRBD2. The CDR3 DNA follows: TGTGCCAGCAGCCGGGGGAGGACTAGCTCTACCTACGAGCAGTACTTC. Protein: CASSRGRTSSTYEQYF.